These T cell receptor beta chains were read from a single sample in a study of cytomegalovirus exposure and HLA in healthy donors. Profiled with immunoSEQ multiplex PCR; TCRdb holds only in-frame clones, not every one. The repertoire holds around 170,000 clones, with roughly 80% as singletons. Sequencing was carried out using PBMCs. The source is a woman aged 18-29 years in good health and CMV-seronegative. Both conserved end residues are part of each CDR3. D genes are given only for firm matches. Rows give clone size only sometimes, using once, few, many, or a class for an expanded clone.

d_gene	j_gene	abundance	v_gene	CDR3nt	CDR3aa
.	TRBJ1-1	.	TRBV20-1	TGCATCCGCTACGCGGGAACTGAAGCTTTCTTT	CIRYAGTEAFF
.	TRBJ1-2	once	TRBV6-4	TGTGCCAGCAGTCCCCAAGGGGCCTTAAACGACTATGGCTACACCTTC	CASSPQGALNDYGYTF
.	TRBJ2-7	once	TRBV6-1	TGTGCCAGCAGTGAACAGGCAAGCTCCTACGAGCAGTACTTC	CASSEQASSYEQYF
.	TRBJ1-6	.	TRBV18	TGTGCCAGCTCACCAGCGGAGGATTCACCCCTCCACTTT	CASSPAEDSPLHF
.	TRBJ1-2	once	TRBV7-8	TGTGCCAGCAGCGTGAGGCAGAGTGGTGGCTACACCTTC	CASSVRQSGGYTF
.	TRBJ1-5	.	TRBV5-6	TGTGCCAGCAGCTTGGCCGGAGATCAGCCCCAGCATTTT	CASSLAGDQPQHF
.	TRBJ2-1	.	TRBV28	TGTGCCAGCAGTCCCTCTGGTCTAGCGCGCCACAATGAGCAGTTCTTC	CASSPSGLARHNEQFF
.	TRBJ1-2	.	TRBV19	TGTGCCAGTAGTATCGGTACAGGGTTCTATGGCTACACCTTC	CASSIGTGFYGYTF
.	TRBJ2-7	once	TRBV5-4	TGTGCCAGCAGCTTCAGGGCGCCCGACGAGCAGTACTTC	CASSFRAPDEQYF
TRBD2	TRBJ2-3	.	TRBV6-4	TGTGCCAGCAGGAGACTAGCGGGGGGAGGAGATACGCAGTATTTT	CASRRLAGGGDTQYF
TRBD2	TRBJ2-7	.	TRBV9	TGTGCCAGCAGCGTAGGGCTAGCGGGCACCCACGAGCAGTACTTC	CASSVGLAGTHEQYF
.	TRBJ2-3	few	TRBV6-1	TGTGCCAGCAGGCTTGAGGTAACAGATACGCAGTATTTT	CASRLEVTDTQYF
.	TRBJ1-2	.	TRBV27	TGTGCCAGCAGTTCACAGGGTCGGCATGGCTACACCTTC	CASSSQGRHGYTF
TRBD1	TRBJ1-3	once	TRBV7-6	TGTGCCAGCAGCTTAGCTTCAGGGGGCACTGGAAACACCATATATTTT	CASSLASGGTGNTIYF
.	TRBJ2-3	once	TRBV15	TGTGCCACCAGCAGAGTTCGGGATACGCAGTATTTT	CATSRVRDTQYF
.	TRBJ1-2	.	TRBV15	TGTGCCACCAGCAGAGATCTGGCGGAGGGTAATGGCTACACCTTC	CATSRDLAEGNGYTF
TRBD2	TRBJ2-3	.	TRBV10-3	TGTGCCATCAGTGAGTTTTGGACTAGCGGGGGGACAGATACGCAGTATTTT	CAISEFWTSGGTDTQYF
TRBD1	TRBJ1-5	once	TRBV19	TGTGCCAGTCTTCCGGGGGGGACAGGGGTGAGCAATCAGCCCCAGCATTTT	CASLPGGTGVSNQPQHF
.	TRBJ1-5	.	TRBV6-1	TGTGCCAGCAGAGAGGACAGAGGGAATCAGCCCCAGCATTTT	CASREDRGNQPQHF
TRBD2	TRBJ2-3	.	TRBV2	TGTGCCAGCTGGGGGTGGAGCACTAGCGGGAGGGCCGATAGCACAGATACGCAGTATTTT	CASWGWSTSGRADSTDTQYF
.	TRBJ1-1	.	TRBV6-5	TGTGCCAGCAGTTACTCGAGGGAAAACACTGAAGCTTTCTTT	CASSYSRENTEAFF
.	TRBJ1-6	.	TRBV2	TGTGCCAGCAGTAGACAGGATCAACCCCTCCACTTT	CASSRQDQPLHF
TRBD2	TRBJ2-1	.	TRBV7-9	TGTGCCAGCACGCTACGCGTGGGACTAGATCGTCTTGAGCAGTTCTTC	CASTLRVGLDRLEQFF
TRBD1	TRBJ1-2	.	TRBV6-5	TGTGCCAGCAATAAGGACAGGGGGTTTTATGGCTACACCTTC	CASNKDRGFYGYTF
TRBD1	TRBJ2-5	.	TRBV19	TGTGCCAGTAGTCGGGACAGGGGGCGAGAGACCCAGTACTTC	CASSRDRGRETQYF
.	TRBJ2-1	.	TRBV10-1	TGCGCCAGCAGTCCCGGGGGACTTAGCTCCTACAATGAGCAGTTCTTC	CASSPGGLSSYNEQFF
TRBD2	TRBJ2-2	once	TRBV2	TGTGCCAGCAGACCGGGACTAGCGGCCCGGGGCACCGGGGAGCTGTTTTTT	CASRPGLAARGTGELFF
.	TRBJ2-7	.	TRBV5-6	TGTGCCAGCAGCTTGGTGGGGGCTACCTACGAGCAGTACTTC	CASSLVGATYEQYF
.	TRBJ1-1	.	TRBV11-2	TGTGCCAGCAGCTTAGGCGGCATGAACACTGAAGCTTTCTTT	CASSLGGMNTEAFF
.	TRBJ1-5	.	TRBV6-5	TGTGCCAGCAGCGGACAGAGCAATCAGCCCCAGCATTTT	CASSGQSNQPQHF
.	TRBJ2-5	.	TRBV10-2	TGCGCCAGCAGTACAGACAGGATGAGTAGATTAGAGACCCAGTACTTC	CASSTDRMSRLETQYF
TRBD1	TRBJ2-5	.	TRBV7-9	TGTGCCAGCAGCTTAGAACAGGGGGTCATGGAGACCCAGTACTTC	CASSLEQGVMETQYF
.	TRBJ1-3	.	TRBV27	TGTGCCAGCAGTTTATATACTGGAAACACCATATATTTT	CASSLYTGNTIYF
.	TRBJ1-2	.	TRBV27	TGTGCCAGCAGTTTAACCAGGGGAAGGTATGGCTACACCTTC	CASSLTRGRYGYTF
.	TRBJ2-7	few	TRBV19	TGTGCCAGTAGTCCAGGACTAACCTACGAGCAGTACTTC	CASSPGLTYEQYF
.	TRBJ2-3	.	TRBV19	TGTGCCAGTAGTATAGATCTCGGCAGGGCTGCAGATACGCAGTATTTT	CASSIDLGRAADTQYF
TRBD1	TRBJ1-5	few	TRBV4-1	TGCGCCAGCAGCCATCTATCCGGGACAGGGATCACTCAGCCCCAGCATTTT	CASSHLSGTGITQPQHF
.	TRBJ1-1	.	TRBV5-4	TGTGCCAGCAGCGAGAGATTGCGGGGGAACACTGAAGCTTTCTTT	CASSERLRGNTEAFF
.	TRBJ2-3	.	TRBV10-2	TGCGCCAGCAGTGAGATCAGGCGGGGAGGCGGGGATACGCAGTATTTT	CASSEIRRGGGDTQYF
TRBD2	TRBJ2-3	few	TRBV5-1	TGCGCCAGCAGCGGCAGTCTGAGCGGGGCCCCGGGCACAGATACGCAGTATTTT	CASSGSLSGAPGTDTQYF